Following are 22 T cell receptor beta chains from one sample sequenced in a study of T cells in narcolepsy. Repertoires were generated with immunoSEQ multiplex PCR, while TCRdb's copy carries only in-frame clones and drops some. The sample lists 32,000 or so clones; roughly 80% were seen once. Sequenced sample: memory (CD45RA-) CD4+ T cells from blood. The receptor set was obtained from a human donor in good health.

J is TRBJ2-3 and V is TRBV6-6, with D unclear. The CDR3 is 11 residues long. Germline values: CDR1 MNHNY, CDR2 SVGAGI (reference sequence). V was clipped by 6 bases and J by 3 bases, with 4 bases between them. This CDR3 reads CASRGTDTQYF. The CDR3 DNA is TGTGCCAGCAGGGGGACAGATACGCAGTATTTT.

The gene calls are TRBV2 and TRBJ2-7, with 9 bases that match TRBD1. Trimming at V came to 4 bases and at J to 3 bases, leaving 1 base not matched to a gene. This CDR3 spans 13 amino acids. Germline CDR1 SNHLY, CDR2 FYNNEI. DNA for the CDR3: TGTGCCAGCAGTGGACAGGGGGTCTACGAGCAGTACTTC. Protein sequence: CASSGQGVYEQYF. The full variable domain, with the rest looked up from reference TRBV2 and TRBJ2-7, is EPEVTQTPSHQVTQMGQEVILRCVPISNHLYFYWYRQILGQKVEFLVSFYNNEISEKSEIFDDQFSVERPDGSNFTLKIRSTKLEDSAMYFCASSGQGVYEQYFGPGTRLTVT.

This clone is categorized as medium-sized (0.01 to 0.1%). The chain employs TRBV6-6 and TRBJ2-3; no firm D call. This CDR3 has 13 residues. V was trimmed by 6 bases and J by 2 bases, leaving 9 bases between them. The germline V gene has CDR1 MNHNY and CDR2 SVGAGI (reference sequence). The DNA for the CDR3 is TGTGCCAGCAGCACAGATTCCACAGATACGCAGTATTTT. This translates into CASSTDSTDTQYF.

This clone was detected only once. The chain recombines TRBV2 with TRBJ2-5, with no clear D. CDR3 length: 11 residues. The V and J ends lost 2 bases and 2 bases respectively, with 0 bases between them. Germline V gives CDR1 SNHLY, CDR2 FYNNEI. CDR3 residues: CASSEQETQYF. Written as DNA, the CDR3 is TGTGCCAGCAGTGAACAAGAGACCCAGTACTTC.

The chain carries TRBV6-1 and TRBJ2-2, with 8 bases fitting TRBD2. After removal of 0 bases from V and 6 bases from J, the junction contained 12 bases not matched to a gene. The CDR3 is 18 amino acids. Germline V gene lookup returns CDR1 MNHNS and CDR2 SASEGT. The CDR3 region has the DNA TGTGCCAGCAGTGAAGCAGTCACGGGGACCGGGAGGGCCGGGGAGCTGTTTTTT. It yields the protein CASSEAVTGTGRAGELFF.

This clone was seen more than once but under ten times. The chain links TRBV7-9 to TRBJ1-5; D unresolved. V gave up 1 base and J gave up 0 bases, with 7 bases separating them. Germline CDR1 is SEHNR and CDR2 is FQNEAQ (reference sequence). The CDR3 loop spans 15 amino acids. The CDR3 sequence: CASSLEGGSNQPQHF. The DNA of the CDR3 is TGTGCCAGCAGCTTAGAAGGAGGTAGCAATCAGCCCCAGCATTTT.

The chain links TRBV19 to TRBJ2-2, with D possibly TRBD1 on 5 matching bases. Germline CDR1 LNHDA, CDR2 SQIVND (reference sequence). This CDR3 is 14 amino acids long. The V end lost 3 bases, the J end lost 6 bases, and 11 bases lay between the germline ends. DNA of the CDR3: TGTGCCAGTAGTATTTTACAGGACGCCGGGGAGCTGTTTTTT. Protein: CASSILQDAGELFF.

This clone was detected only a few times. The chain combines TRBV19 with TRBJ2-7; 11 positions agree with TRBD2. CDR3 length: 17 residues. The junction had 14 bases not matched to a gene; V was cut back by 5 bases and J by 5 bases. Germline CDR1 is LNHDA and CDR2 is SQIVND (reference sequence). The CDR3 is CASSPTKLAGVSHEQYF. The DNA of the CDR3 is TGTGCCAGTAGTCCTACGAAACTAGCGGGAGTATCCCACGAGCAGTACTTC.

The genes are TRBV5-4 and TRBJ1-2, with a possible D match to TRBD1 (5 bases). The V end lost 6 bases, the J end lost 2 bases, and 17 bases lay between the germline ends. The CDR3 runs 15 residues. The germline CDR1 and CDR2 sequences are SGHNT and YYREEE (reference sequence). In DNA, the CDR3 is TGTGCCAGCACCGGAGTTAGGGGCCTAAACTATGGCTACACCTTC. Protein sequence: CASTGVRGLNYGYTF.

This clone was recorded only once. This rearrangement joins TRBV11-2 to TRBJ2-3; D tentatively reads TRBD1 or TRBD2 (6 bases each). Germline values: CDR1 SGHAT, CDR2 FQNNGV. The CDR3 loop spans 16 amino acids. Trimming took off 2 bases at V and 2 bases at J, with 14 bases between the two ends. As DNA, the CDR3 is TGTGCCAGCAGCTTAAGGGGGGCTCCGATCACAGATACGCAGTATTTT. This codes for CASSLRGAPITDTQYF.

V is TRBV7-9 and J is TRBJ2-7; 13 bases agree with TRBD2. The ends lost 5 bases at V and 7 bases at J; junction bases unmatched: 8. Germline loops: CDR1 SEHNR, CDR2 FQNEAQ (reference sequence). The CDR3 totals 15 residues. In DNA, the CDR3 is TGTGCCAGCAGCCCCCTGAGACTAGCGGGAGGTGAGCAGTACTTC. Translated, it gives CASSPLRLAGGEQYF.

This chain links TRBV27 with TRBJ2-1; perhaps TRBD2 as D (6 bases). The CDR3 sequence is 18 residues long. The germline V gene has CDR1 MNHEY and CDR2 SMNVEV (reference sequence). V lost 8 bases and J 5 bases, leaving 28 bases between the germline ends. In DNA, the CDR3 is TGTGCCAGCCGGAATCTTGTGACGAGCGGGCCGGGCCACAATGAGCAGTTCTTC. Translated: CASRNLVTSGPGHNEQFF.

This chain links TRBV27 with TRBJ2-7, with 8 positions matching TRBD1. The V segment lost 6 bases and the J segment 1 base; nucleotides outside the gene matches: 11. The CDR3 is 16 amino acids. From germline, CDR1 is MNHEY and CDR2 SMNVEV (reference sequence). CDR3 loop: CASRSGTGGFSYEQYF. For the CDR3, the DNA is TGTGCCAGCAGATCCGGGACAGGAGGTTTTTCCTACGAGCAGTACTTC.

V usage is TRBV19 and J usage is TRBJ1-2; TRBD1 matches at 8 bases. With V trimmed by 4 bases and J by 3 bases, 7 bases remained unmatched. The CDR3 length is 15 residues. Per the germline V gene, CDR1 is LNHDA and CDR2 is SQIVND (reference sequence). This CDR3 is CASSSLRGLDYGYTF. CDR3 sequence (DNA): TGTGCCAGTAGTAGCCTCAGGGGGCTGGACTATGGCTACACCTTC.

J is TRBJ1-2 and V is TRBV5-1; tentatively, D is TRBD1 (6 bases). With 0 bases removed from V and 4 bases from J, the gap between germline ends came to 13 bases. Germline V lookup: CDR1 SGHRS, CDR2 YFSETQ. The CDR3 is 15 residues long. CDR3 DNA: TGCGCCAGCAGCTTGGATGGGGGGCGCGGCTATGGCTACACCTTC. Residues: CASSLDGGRGYGYTF. The full variable domain, with the rest looked up from reference TRBV5-1 and TRBJ1-2, is KAGVTQTPRYLIKTRGQQVTLSCSPISGHRSVSWYQQTPGQGLQFLFEYFSETQRNKGNFPGRFSGRQFSNSRSEMNVSTLELGDSALYLCASSLDGGRGYGYTFGSGTRLTVV.

The V and J genes are TRBV2 and TRBJ2-3; 10 bases align to TRBD1. The CDR3 runs 14 residues. The V gene's germline CDR1 is SNHLY and CDR2 FYNNEI. V was clipped by 7 bases and J by 4 bases; unmatched bases: 5. CDR3 in DNA: TGTGCCAGCACCAGGGACAGGGGAGCAGATACGCAGTATTTT. Protein sequence: CASTRDRGADTQYF.

This clone was counted a single time. In DNA form, the CDR3 reads TGTGCCAGCTCACCAAAGCGGGAGGGCCACGAGCAGTACTTC. This gives the protein CASSPKREGHEQYF. The chain recombines TRBV18 with TRBJ2-7; 10 nucleotides line up with TRBD2. The length of the CDR3 is 14 residues. With 2 bases clipped from V and 5 bases from J, the junction kept 3 bases outside the gene matches. Germline V gene data show CDR1 as KGHSH and CDR2 as LQKENI.

The V call is TRBV18, the J call TRBJ1-5, with D possibly TRBD1 on 5 matching bases. V lost 4 bases, J lost 5 bases, and 15 bases lay in between. CDR3 length: 15 amino acids. The germline V gene encodes CDR1 KGHSH and CDR2 LQKENI. The CDR3 region has the DNA TGTGCCAGCTCACTTGGGGCGACAACTGATCAGCCCCAGCATTTT. Translating it yields CASSLGATTDQPQHF.

This clone was recorded a few times. This sequence joins TRBV12-5 and TRBJ1-1, with TRBD1 matching 10 bases. The CDR3 extends over 14 amino acids. J lost 11 bases, V lost 7 bases, and 13 bases had no gene match. Germline V gene data show CDR1 as LGHNT and CDR2 as FRNRAP. The CDR3 loop is CASATDRDRGAAFF. The CDR3 coding sequence is TGTGCTAGTGCCACCGACCGGGACAGGGGAGCGGCTTTCTTT.

The rearrangement joins TRBV11-2 to TRBJ2-6; D call uncertain. This CDR3 region has 16 residues. Between the trimmed V and J ends, which lost 1 base and 0 bases, there was a span of 7 bases. CDR1 and CDR2 from the germline V gene are SGHAT and FQNNGV. The CDR3 is CASSLAAISGANVLTF. The CDR3 DNA follows: TGTGCCAGCAGCTTAGCCGCGATCTCTGGGGCCAACGTCCTGACTTTC.

The V gene is TRBV7-9, the J gene TRBJ2-7; TRBD1 is a possible D gene (5 bases). This CDR3 has 14 amino acids. Germline V gives CDR1 SEHNR, CDR2 FQNEAQ (reference sequence). The V end was cut by 5 bases, the J end by 0 bases, with 11 bases between. CDR3 DNA sequence: TGTGCCAGCAGCCCCAGGGCCCTCTCCTACGAGCAGTACTTC. Encoded protein: CASSPRALSYEQYF.

The chain employs TRBV4-1 and TRBJ1-1, with D possibly being TRBD1 (6 bases). V was clipped by 3 bases and J by 2 bases, with 19 bases between them. This CDR3 region has 17 residues. Germline V gene lookup returns CDR1 MGHRA and CDR2 YSYEKL. CDR3 loop: CASSQHNLQGDNTEAFF. In DNA, the CDR3 is TGCGCCAGCAGCCAGCACAATCTACAGGGTGATAACACTGAAGCTTTCTTT.